Listed here are 18 T cell receptor beta chains from one sample, sequenced in a study of tumor-infiltrating lymphocytes in glioblastoma multiforme. Three nested ARM-PCR rounds with V-beta and C-beta primers built TCRB libraries. Each CDR3 protein is one row after TCRdb ran MiXCR on the multiplex PCR reads. The table records fewer than 40,000 distinct CDR3 sequences, approximately 60% of them present only once. The sequenced material came from brain tumor tissue. Receptors were obtained from a male donor with glioblastoma.

This clonotype came up many times. A single base separates this from a much larger clone, so it may be a read error. The chain joins TRBV20-1 to TRBJ2-7, with 8 bases that match TRBD2. The ends lost 3 bases at V and 6 bases at J; junction bases unmatched: 13. CDR3 size: 15 residues. The V gene's germline CDR1 is DFQATT and CDR2 SNEGSKA (reference sequence). The CDR3 loop reads CSASSWTSHLSEQYF. The CDR3 nucleotides are TGCAGTGCTAGCTCCTGGACTAGCCACCTCAGCGAGCAGTACTTC.

This clonotype is medium-sized. The gene calls are TRBV11-2 and TRBJ1-1, with D hard to call. The germline V gene encodes CDR1 SGHAT and CDR2 FQNNGV. V gave up 1 base and J gave up 4 bases, with 7 bases separating them. This CDR3 region has 13 residues. CDR3 residues: CASSLGASTEAFF. In DNA form, the CDR3 reads TGTGCCAGCAGCTTAGGGGCGAGCACTGAAGCTTTCTTT.

This clonotype has a count of ten or more. V usage is TRBV5-1 and J usage is TRBJ1-6; no clear D gene. Trimming shortened V by 3 bases and J by 4 bases, and 14 bases separated the two germline ends. The CDR3 is 16 amino acids. The V gene's germline CDR1 is SGHRS and CDR2 YFSETQ. CDR3: CASSSRVGEYNSPLHF. The CDR3 DNA follows: TGCGCCAGCAGCTCGAGAGTCGGGGAATATAATTCACCCCTCCACTTT.

This clonotype was observed once. Here the CDR3 omits its conserved ending phenylalanine or tryptophan, so a read error is the likely source. The DNA is left out, because the CDR3 cannot be placed on it with certainty; the CDR3 is given as TCRdb lists it. Here the CDR3 reads CSEAGVNRGAVI. V gene TRBV20-1 combines with J gene TRBJ2-2; the D call of TRBD2 is as the table states it, not checked on the DNA. Germline loops: CDR1 DFQATT, CDR2 SNEGSKA (reference sequence). The CDR3 adds up to 12 amino acids, both ends counted.

This clonotype was detected a few times. The V and J genes are TRBV24-1 and TRBJ1-4; TRBD1 matches 7 bases. Germline V CDR1 and CDR2: KGHDR, SFDVKD. Germline trimming cut 4 bases from V and 8 bases from J; bases unmatched to any gene: 12. The CDR3 is made up of 16 amino acids. The CDR3 coding sequence is TGTGCCACCAGTGACCCCAGCCGACAGGGCGGAGAAAAACTGTTTTTT. Its protein product is CATSDPSRQGGEKLFF.

On this clonotype: The CDR3 does not close with the conserved phenylalanine or tryptophan, likely indicating a read error. The limits of the CDR3 on the DNA are not certain, so only TCRdb's listed CDR3 is given. The chain couples TRBV29-1 to TRBJ2-1; TRBD2, the D gene given by the table, was not confirmed from the DNA. The CDR3 has 14 amino acids, counting both end residues. CDR1 SQVTM and CDR2 ANQGSEA come from the germline V gene. CDR3 sequence reads: CSVDGLAGSNEQSL.

Regarding this clonotype: A much larger clone sits a single nucleotide away, making a read error possible. This rearrangement joins TRBV5-1 to TRBJ1-1, with D possibly being TRBD1 (5 bases). The V and J ends lost 0 bases and 11 bases respectively, with 17 bases between them. This CDR3 region has 14 residues. From germline, CDR1 is SGHRS and CDR2 YFSETQ. Here the CDR3 DNA reads TGCGCCAGCAGCTTGGGTGTGGGGGGACGGGCGGCTTTCTTT. The encoded protein is CASSLGVGGRAAFF.

At least ten counts were recorded for this clonotype. The V call is TRBV5-6, the J call TRBJ1-1; D gene uncertain. V dropped 0 bases and J dropped 7 bases, with 4 bases sitting between them. CDR3 length: 11 amino acids. CDR1 SGHDT and CDR2 YYEEEE come from the germline V gene. The CDR3 loop reads CASSLVDEAFF. For the CDR3, the DNA is TGTGCCAGCAGCTTGGTAGATGAAGCTTTCTTT. Full variable domain (rest looked up from reference TRBV5-6 and TRBJ1-1): DAGVTQSPTHLIKTRGQQVTLRCSPKSGHDTVSWYQQALGQGPQFIFQYYEEEERQRGNFPDRFSGHQFPNYSSELNVNALLLGDSALYLCASSLVDEAFFGQGTRLTVV.

The CDR3 loop reads CASSLDRTDYERYF. For the CDR3, the DNA is TGTGCCAGCAGCTTAGATCGGACAGACTACGAGCGATACTTC. The chain recombines TRBV11-2 with TRBJ2-7, with D perhaps TRBD1 (6 bases). V gave up 0 bases and J gave up 13 bases, with 19 bases separating them. This CDR3 has 14 residues. The germline V gene encodes CDR1 SGHAT and CDR2 FQNNGV.

Of note for this clonotype: This is likely a read error, given that the CDR3 carries no conserved phenylalanine or tryptophan at its end. V usage is TRBV20-1 and J usage is TRBJ2-1; D possibly uses TRBD1 or TRBD2 (5 bases each). Per the germline V gene, CDR1 is DFQATT and CDR2 is SNEGSKA (reference sequence). There are 14 residues in the CDR3. Trimming pared 8 bases from V and 7 bases from J, leaving 21 bases between. The CDR3 nucleotides read TGCAGTACCCGGGACCGGTACCTGTCGAATGAGCAGTTCTTG. Translating it yields CSTRDRYLSNEQFL.

Worth noting for this clonotype: The missing conserved phenylalanine or tryptophan at the end of this CDR3 makes a read error likely. The V and J genes are TRBV5-1 and TRBJ2-5; 8 bases match TRBD1. The trim removed 4 bases at V and 2 bases at J, leaving 7 bases unmatched. The CDR3 is 15 residues long. Per germline, CDR1 SGHRS and CDR2 YFSETQ. The CDR3 loop reads CASSTGQGQQETQYL. The CDR3 nucleotides are TGCGCCAGCAGCACCGGACAGGGACAACAAGAGACCCAGTACCTC.

This clonotype appeared once. This chain uses TRBV2 with TRBJ2-3; weak D call: TRBD1 (5 bases). Germline V gene sequence: CDR1 SNHLY, CDR2 FYNNEI. The V end lost 7 bases, the J end lost 1 base, and 6 bases lay between the germline ends. This CDR3 is built from 12 residues. The CDR3 nucleotides read TGTGCCAGCAAACAGGGCACAGATACGCAGTATTTT. This encodes CASKQGTDTQYF.

The chain employs TRBV9 and TRBJ2-3; D is possibly TRBD1 (6 bases). The germline V and J ends were trimmed by 0 bases and 2 bases, with 10 bases remaining between them. This CDR3 is built from 15 residues. Germline V CDR1 and CDR2: SGDLS, YYNGEE. CDR3 DNA sequence: TGTGCCAGCAGCGTAGCAGGGGTTCTCACAGATACGCAGTATTTT. Translated: CASSVAGVLTDTQYF.

The V and J genes are TRBV10-3 and TRBJ2-7; the D call may be TRBD1 or TRBD2 (6 bases each). Looked up from germline, CDR1 is ENHRY and CDR2 is SYGVKD. The CDR3 runs 13 residues. V was clipped by 8 bases and J by 9 bases, with 20 bases between them. CDR3 DNA: TGTGCCATCGAGGGGGACTCTTCTAACGCGCAGTACTTC. It specifies CAIEGDSSNAQYF.

The chain is built from TRBV10-2 and TRBJ2-7; no reliable D call. Looked up from germline, CDR1 is WSHSY and CDR2 is SAAADI. The germline V and J ends were trimmed by 9 bases and 4 bases, with 19 bases remaining between them. The CDR3 loop spans 14 amino acids. The CDR3 is CASGVLAVAYEQYF. CDR3 sequence (DNA): TGCGCCAGTGGGGTTCTGGCAGTGGCGTACGAGCAGTACTTC.

Concerning this clonotype itself: At one end the junction does not follow the germline gene, possibly because of a read error. This chain joins TRBV5-1 and TRBJ2-3, with 7 bases that match TRBD2. The CDR3 is made up of 16 amino acids. Germline CDR1 is SGHRS and CDR2 is YFSETQ. CDR3 DNA sequence: TGCGCCAGCAGCTTGAGAGCGGGGTCGAGCACAGAAACGCAGTATTTT. Translation: CASSLRAGSSTETQYF.

In its sample, this clonotype was seen many times. The V gene is TRBV6-5, the J gene TRBJ2-2, with D perhaps matching TRBD1 (7 bases). V lost 0 bases to trimming and J lost 4 bases, with 12 bases between them. Germline loops: CDR1 MNHEY, CDR2 SVGAGI. The CDR3 is 16 amino acids. The CDR3: CASSYSPQGGTGELFF. CDR3 DNA sequence: TGTGCCAGCAGTTACTCCCCGCAGGGGGGCACCGGGGAGCTGTTTTTT.

Many counts were recorded for this clonotype. Written as DNA, the CDR3 is TGTGCCAGCAGTCCTATAGCGGCGGGGAACCAAGAGACCCAGTACTTC. This codes for CASSPIAAGNQETQYF. The V call is TRBV28, the J call TRBJ2-5; D may be TRBD2 (6 bases). The CDR3 has 16 residues. Trimming cost V 5 bases and J 0 bases, with 16 bases left between them. Germline values: CDR1 MDHEN, CDR2 SYDVKM. Variable domain in full (rest from reference TRBV28 and TRBJ2-5): DVKVTQSSRYLVKRTGEKVFLECVQDMDHENMFWYRQDPGLGLRLIYFSYDVKMKEKGDIPEGYSVSREKKERFSLILESASTNQTSMYLCASSPIAAGNQETQYFGPGTRLLVL.